This TCR beta chain was sequenced for a study of blood T cell repertoires in COVID-19. On this clone: This sample also contains other DNA sequences that code for the same CDR3.

Only in-frame clones appear in the TCRdb table, and some are missing; sequencing was by immunoSEQ multiplex PCR. The sample shows around 110,000 clones, 82% of them seen only once. This CDR3 spans 15 amino acids. The V and J ends lost 1 base and 4 bases, in that order; junction bases with no gene match: 2. Germline CDR1 reads SGHDN; CDR2 reads FVKESK. The chain has TRBV14 and TRBJ2-1; 9 bases agree with TRBD2. The source material was peripheral blood. The sequence derives from a man in his 70s with active or convalescent COVID-19. CDR3 protein: CASSQGAGGYNEQFF. DNA for the CDR3: TGTGCCAGCAGCCAAGGAGCGGGGGGTTACAATGAGCAGTTCTTC.